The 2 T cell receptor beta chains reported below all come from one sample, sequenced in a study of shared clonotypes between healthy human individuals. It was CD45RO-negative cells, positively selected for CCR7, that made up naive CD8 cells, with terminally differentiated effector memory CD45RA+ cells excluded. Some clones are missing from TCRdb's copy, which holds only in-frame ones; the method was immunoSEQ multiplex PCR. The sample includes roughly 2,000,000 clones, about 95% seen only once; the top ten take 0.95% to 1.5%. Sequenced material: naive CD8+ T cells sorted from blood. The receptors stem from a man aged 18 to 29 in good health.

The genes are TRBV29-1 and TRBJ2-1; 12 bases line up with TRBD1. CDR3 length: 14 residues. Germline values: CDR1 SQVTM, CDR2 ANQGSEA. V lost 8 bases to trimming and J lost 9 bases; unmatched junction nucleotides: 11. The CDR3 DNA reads TGCAGCTCGGCCGGGACAGGGGGCTTTGGTGAGCAGTTCTTC. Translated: CSSAGTGGFGEQFF.

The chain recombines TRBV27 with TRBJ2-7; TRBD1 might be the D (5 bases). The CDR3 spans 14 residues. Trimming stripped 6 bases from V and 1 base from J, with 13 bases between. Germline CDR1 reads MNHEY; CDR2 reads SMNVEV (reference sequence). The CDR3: CASRQASGSYEQYF. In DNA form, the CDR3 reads TGTGCCAGCAGACAGGCCTCTGGGTCCTACGAGCAGTACTTC.